The 31 T cell receptor beta chains reported below all come from one sample, sequenced in a study of T cells in Graves' hyperthyroidism and ophthalmopathy (dated by TCRdb to between 2019 and 2020). The method was multiplex PCR. TCRdb lists the instrument as Illumina HiSeq 2000. The TCR beta CDR3 regions were amplified from RNA transcripts. For the first round of RT-PCR on the TCR CDR3, the HTBI primer set was used together with the Qiagen OneStep RT-PCR kit. Starting from the raw public reads, TCRdb applied fastp trimming at Q25, assembled clones with MiXCR and retained in-frame beta chains. CDR3 protein duplicates are merged, each entry listing the most common genes and DNA. The sample table holds over 450,000 distinct CDR3 sequences, of which under 15% were seen once. 15% to 20% of the sample is held by the ten biggest clonotypes. Sequenced: blood. The receptors derive from a woman aged 18-29 years with Graves' hyperthyroidism.

In its sample, this clonotype was seen a few times. This chain connects TRBV5-6 to TRBJ2-5, with a tentative D call TRBD1 (5 bases). Trimming left V 0 bases short and J 4 bases short, with 7 bases between. Germline loops: CDR1 SGHDT, CDR2 YYEEEE. The CDR3 has 13 amino acids. The CDR3, as DNA: TGTGCCAGCAGCTTGGCCAGGGTAGAGACCCAGTACTTC. Its translation: CASSLARVETQYF. The full variable domain, rest sourced from reference TRBV5-6 and TRBJ2-5, is DAGVTQSPTHLIKTRGQQVTLRCSPKSGHDTVSWYQQALGQGPQFIFQYYEEEERQRGNFPDRFSGHQFPNYSSELNVNALLLGDSALYLCASSLARVETQYFGPGTRLLVL.

This clonotype was counted at least ten times. The CDR3: CSVDVGTATNEQFF. CDR3 DNA sequence: TGCAGCGTTGACGTGGGGACAGCGACAAATGAGCAGTTCTTC. This chain uses TRBV29-1 with TRBJ2-1, with 7 bases aligning to TRBD1. The trim removed 3 bases at V and 7 bases at J, leaving 9 bases unmatched. Germline CDR1 reads SQVTM; CDR2 reads ANQGSEA. CDR3 length: 14 amino acids.

This clonotype was recorded many times. The CDR3 sequence: CASSYTGEDEKLFF. CDR3 coding DNA: TGTGCCAGCAGCTACACAGGGGAGGATGAAAAACTGTTTTTT. This chain connects TRBV11-2 to TRBJ1-4; 7 positions agree with TRBD1. Germline-derived CDR1 and CDR2 are SGHAT and FQNNGV. The CDR3 runs to 14 residues. V lost 4 bases, J lost 6 bases, and 5 bases stayed unmatched.

This clonotype has just a few counts. The rearrangement links TRBV5-1 to TRBJ1-2, with D unresolved. CDR1 is SGHRS and CDR2 is YFSETQ in the germline V gene. The V gene lost 3 bases and the J gene lost 0 bases, with 15 bases spanning the gap. The length of the CDR3 is 16 residues. Written as DNA, the CDR3 is TGCGCCAGCAGCTGGTACCGGACGGATACTAACTATGGCTACACCTTC. Its protein is CASSWYRTDTNYGYTF.

As regards this clonotype: One junction end disagrees with the germline gene, perhaps due to a read error. The chain joins TRBV5-1 to TRBJ2-1, with 9 bases aligning to TRBD2. Looked up from germline, CDR1 is SGHRS and CDR2 is YFSETQ. CDR3 length: 12 amino acids. CDR3 coding DNA: TGCGTCAGCCGGCTAGCGGGACATGAGCAGTTCTTC. Residues: CVSRLAGHEQFF.

This clonotype was recorded a few times. V is TRBV7-6 and J is TRBJ1-2; weak D call: TRBD1 (5 bases). The CDR3 has 15 residues. Germline V gives CDR1 SGHVS, CDR2 FNYEAQ. V lost 4 bases, J lost 6 bases, and 18 bases lay in between. In nucleotides, the CDR3 is TGTGCCAGCAGCTCGTGGGACCCGCGCGGGGATGGCTACACCTTC. Its protein is CASSSWDPRGDGYTF.

The V call is TRBV5-4, the J call TRBJ1-1, with a possible D match to TRBD1 (5 bases). The CDR3 contains 17 residues. Germline V gene data show CDR1 as SGHNT and CDR2 as YYREEE (reference sequence). V was cut by 4 bases and J by 1 base, with 20 bases left in between. The CDR3 DNA reads as TGTGCCAGCAGCCTGAAGGGGAAAATTATTGGGAACACTGAAGCTTTCTTT. Its translation is CASSLKGKIIGNTEAFF.

In its sample, this clonotype was seen a few times. No conserved phenylalanine or tryptophan is present at the end of the CDR3, so a read error is the likely explanation. The chain links TRBV2 to TRBJ1-5; D gene unclear. Trimming shortened V by 3 bases and J by 4 bases, and 10 bases separated the two germline ends. Germline CDR1 reads SNHLY; CDR2 reads FYNNEI. The CDR3 has 14 amino acids. CDR3 DNA sequence: TGTGCCAGCAGTGACATCGCAGTGAATCAGCCCCAGCATTCT. It is translated as CASSDIAVNQPQHS.

The rearrangement joins TRBV7-6 to TRBJ2-1, with D maybe TRBD1 (8 bases). CDR3 length: 22 residues. V dropped 5 bases and J dropped 0 bases, with 32 bases sitting between them. CDR1 SGHVS and CDR2 FNYEAQ come from the germline V gene. The CDR3 is CASSPGQGTGGAGKSSYNEQFF. CDR3 DNA sequence: TGTGCCAGCAGCCCAGGACAGGGAACAGGGGGAGCGGGGAAAAGCTCCTACAATGAGCAGTTCTTC.

This clonotype has at least ten counts. The V call is TRBV6-1, the J call TRBJ2-1; 11 bases agree with TRBD1. V gave up 6 bases and J gave up 2 bases; unmatched junction bases: 6. Germline CDR1 and CDR2: MNHNS and SASEGT. The CDR3 is made up of 16 amino acids. CDR3 nucleotides: TGTGCCAGCAGCCATAGGACAGGGGGCACCTACAATGAGCAGTTCTTC. It encodes CASSHRTGGTYNEQFF.

The V call is TRBV30, the J call TRBJ1-2; no definite D call. V lost 2 bases and J 1 base, leaving 17 bases between the germline ends. The CDR3 sequence is 16 residues long. From germline, CDR1 is GTSNPN and CDR2 SVGIG (reference sequence). The CDR3 is CAWSRQSRDRNYGYTF. DNA for the CDR3: TGTGCCTGGAGTCGGCAGTCTCGAGATCGTAACTATGGCTACACCTTC.

The chain couples TRBV3-1 to TRBJ2-3; TRBD2 aligns across 11 bases. The CDR3 is 16 residues long. CDR1 is LGHDT, CDR2 YNNKEL, per germline (reference sequence). V trimming: 2 bases; J trimming: 6 bases; junction bases outside the gene matches: 7. CDR3 sequence reads: CASSQPLSGRDDTQYF. The CDR3 DNA follows: TGTGCCAGCAGCCAACCCCTTAGCGGGAGGGACGATACGCAGTATTTT.

The table lists this clonotype with many counts. The gene calls are TRBV7-8 and TRBJ1-5; maybe TRBD1 (6 bases). V lost 7 bases, J lost 4 bases, and 17 bases lay in between. The CDR3 consists of 15 residues. Germline CDR1 SGHVS, CDR2 FQNEAQ. The CDR3 coding sequence is TGTGCCAGCACCGTCACAGGGAGGATGAATCAGCCCCAGCATTTT. Encoded protein: CASTVTGRMNQPQHF.

The CDR3 DNA reads as TGTGCCAGCACCACGGGAGGGGTGTGGGCTTTCTTT. Its translation: CASTTGGVWAFF. The chain couples TRBV7-9 to TRBJ1-1; a weak D match, TRBD1 (5 bases). The ends were cut back, 7 bases at V and 11 bases at J, with 17 bases in the middle. The CDR3 extends over 12 amino acids. Germline CDR1 reads SEHNR; CDR2 reads FQNEAQ (reference sequence).

Concerning this clonotype itself: Sequence at one end of the junction differs from germline and may be a read error. The gene calls are TRBV25-1 and TRBJ2-7; no firm D call. CDR1 and CDR2 (germline): MGHDK, SYGVNS. CDR3 size: 14 residues. CDR3 sequence reads: CASSELGGSYELYF. CDR3 nucleotides: TGTGCCAGCAGTGAATTGGGCGGCTCCTACGAGCTGTACTTC.

The rearrangement joins TRBV11-2 to TRBJ1-2; possibly TRBD1 for D (5 bases). The CDR3 covers 15 residues. The germline V gene encodes CDR1 SGHAT and CDR2 FQNNGV. V dropped 5 bases and J dropped 7 bases, with 20 bases sitting between them. The CDR3 spells CASSPGTFRSSGYTF. DNA of the CDR3: TGTGCCAGCAGCCCCGGGACCTTTAGGAGCAGTGGCTACACCTTC.

A few counts support this clonotype. CDR3 coding DNA: TGCAGCGTTGAGACAGGCACAGATACGCAGTATTTT. This sequence encodes CSVETGTDTQYF. The rearrangement uses TRBV29-1 and TRBJ2-3; D might be TRBD1 (5 bases). The germline V and J ends were trimmed by 3 bases and 1 base, with 5 bases remaining between them. Germline CDR1 reads SQVTM; CDR2 reads ANQGSEA. This CDR3 region has 12 residues.

This clonotype was counted at least ten times. The chain is built from TRBV12-3 or TRBV12-4 and TRBJ1-4, with TRBD1 matching 9 bases. Trimming took 7 bases from V and 7 from J; bases not matched to a gene: 7. This CDR3 has 14 amino acids. The CDR3 spells CASNTGTGSEKLFF. In DNA, the CDR3 is TGTGCCAGCAACACCGGGACAGGGAGTGAAAAACTGTTTTTT.

The sample holds many counts of this clonotype. The V and J genes are TRBV12-3 or TRBV12-4 and TRBJ1-1, with D perhaps TRBD1 (6 bases). The length of the CDR3 is 12 residues. V lost 3 bases and J 7 bases, leaving 9 bases between the germline ends. DNA for the CDR3: TGTGCCAGCAGTTTCGAGGGGGGTGAAGCTTTCTTT. This gives the protein CASSFEGGEAFF.

This clonotype was picked up a small number of times. Being one base from a much bigger clone, this may be a read error. The chain is built from TRBV12-3 or TRBV12-4 and TRBJ2-3; the match to TRBD1 covers 9 bases. The CDR3 sequence is 17 residues long. The CDR3 DNA reads as TGTGCCGGCAGACCCGGGACAGGGATATTCAGCACAGATACGCAGTATTTT. Protein product: CAGRPGTGIFSTDTQYF.

The chain joins TRBV6-2 or TRBV6-3 to TRBJ1-6; no firm D call. V was clipped by 6 bases and J by 5 bases, with 17 bases between them. CDR3 size: 16 residues. The germline CDR1 and CDR2 sequences are MNHEY and SVGEGT. DNA for the CDR3: TGTGCCAGCAGACGAAACCCCGGACTGAATAATTCACCCCTCCACTTT. The encoded protein is CASRRNPGLNNSPLHF.

This clonotype was seen many times. The chain has TRBV11-2 and TRBJ1-1; TRBD1 aligns across 7 bases. The V segment lost 5 bases and the J segment 8 bases; nucleotides outside the gene matches: 8. CDR3 length: 13 amino acids. Germline-derived CDR1 and CDR2 are SGHAT and FQNNGV. The CDR3 sequence: CASSLYVGQEAFF. The DNA for the CDR3 is TGTGCCAGCAGCCTTTACGTGGGACAGGAAGCTTTCTTT.

This clonotype was detected many times. This chain links TRBV19 with TRBJ2-3; D perhaps matches TRBD2 (6 bases). Germline loops: CDR1 LNHDA, CDR2 SQIVND (reference sequence). This CDR3 region has 16 residues. V gave up 5 bases and J gave up 0 bases, with 15 bases separating them. CDR3 region: CASSRRGAGSTDTQYF. CDR3 sequence (DNA): TGTGCCAGTAGTCGTCGAGGGGCGGGAAGCACAGATACGCAGTATTTT. Using reference TRBV19 and TRBJ2-3 for the parts outside the CDR3, the full variable domain is DGGITQSPKYLFRKEGQNVTLSCEQNLNHDAMYWYRQDPGQGLRLIYYSQIVNDFQKGDIAEGYSVSREKKESFPLTVTSAQKNPTAFYLCASSRRGAGSTDTQYFGPGTRLTVL.

This clonotype was observed many times. The CDR3 sequence: CASSIRAGGANTGELFF. In DNA form, the CDR3 reads TGTGCCAGTAGTATTAGGGCAGGGGGCGCGAACACCGGGGAGCTGTTTTTT. The J gene is TRBJ2-2, the V gene TRBV19, with 8 bases identical to TRBD1. The CDR3 contains 17 residues. CDR1 is LNHDA and CDR2 is SQIVND in the germline V gene (reference sequence). The V segment lost 3 bases and the J segment 0 bases; nucleotides outside the gene matches: 6.

As DNA, the CDR3 is TGTGCCAGTGGGGCGCAGGCCTACGAGCAGTACTTC. It codes for CASGAQAYEQYF. The chain is built from TRBV19 and TRBJ2-7, with D possibly being TRBD1 (5 bases). V shed 8 bases and J shed 2 bases, with 10 bases lying between them. The CDR3 contains 12 residues. CDR1 is LNHDA, CDR2 SQIVND, per germline (reference sequence).

The V call is TRBV11-1, the J call TRBJ2-7, with D perhaps matching TRBD1 (7 bases). The CDR3 sequence is 17 residues long. The germline gives CDR1 SGHAT, CDR2 FQDESV (reference sequence). The V end lost 8 bases, the J end lost 2 bases, and 25 bases lay between the germline ends. DNA of the CDR3: TGTGCCAGCTCCCCAGGGGGGCAAAGCAGGAGGGCCTACGAGCAGTACTTC. This encodes CASSPGGQSRRAYEQYF. The full variable domain, completed using reference TRBV11-1 and TRBJ2-7, is EAEVAQSPRYKITEKSQAVAFWCDPISGHATLYWYRQILGQGPELLVQFQDESVVDDSQLPKDRFSAERLKGVDSTLKIQPAELGDSAMYLCASSPGGQSRRAYEQYFGPGTRLTVT.

The V gene is TRBV19, the J gene TRBJ1-2; possibly TRBD1 for D (5 bases). Trimming removed 3 bases at V and 8 bases at J, with 19 bases between. This CDR3 is built from 15 residues. Germline CDR1 and CDR2: LNHDA and SQIVND (reference sequence). DNA of the CDR3: TGTGCCAGTAGTATCCTCGGGGAGACAGCGTGGGGCTACACCTTC. This encodes CASSILGETAWGYTF.

This clonotype has a count of ten or more. The V gene is TRBV12-3 or TRBV12-4, the J gene TRBJ2-5, with TRBD1 identical over 9 bases. This CDR3 is 15 amino acids long. Trimming took 6 bases from V and 7 from J; bases not matched to a gene: 12. CDR3 sequence (DNA): TGTGCCAGCAGGTCTTTTACAGGGGGCGAGGGGACCCAGTACTTC. Translating it yields CASRSFTGGEGTQYF.

This clonotype was found many times. The chain couples TRBV6-2 or TRBV6-3 to TRBJ2-3; no firm D call. From germline, CDR1 is MNHEY and CDR2 SVGEGT. This CDR3 contains 14 residues. Trimming shortened V by 4 bases and J by 3 bases, and 11 bases separated the two germline ends. The CDR3 DNA reads TGTGCCAGCAGTTGGATGAGAGCGACAGATACGCAGTATTTT. Translation gives CASSWMRATDTQYF.

In this sample, this clonotype turned up many times. V is TRBV11-3 and J is TRBJ2-6, with D hard to call. In germline, CDR1 is SGHNT, CDR2 YENEEA. Trimming cost V 4 bases and J 1 base, with 8 bases left between them. The CDR3 extends over 15 amino acids. CDR3 sequence: CASSSGLSGANVLTF. The CDR3 nucleotides read TGTGCCAGCAGCTCCGGGTTGTCTGGGGCCAACGTCCTGACTTTC.

A few counts support this clonotype. The chain joins TRBV30 to TRBJ2-1; no firm D call. The CDR3 totals 13 residues. Germline assignment: CDR1 GTSNPN and CDR2 SVGIG (reference sequence). V lost 4 bases and J 4 bases, leaving 11 bases between the germline ends. The CDR3 DNA is TGTGCCTGGAATGGTGATCATTACAATGAGCAGTTCTTC. Its translation: CAWNGDHYNEQFF.